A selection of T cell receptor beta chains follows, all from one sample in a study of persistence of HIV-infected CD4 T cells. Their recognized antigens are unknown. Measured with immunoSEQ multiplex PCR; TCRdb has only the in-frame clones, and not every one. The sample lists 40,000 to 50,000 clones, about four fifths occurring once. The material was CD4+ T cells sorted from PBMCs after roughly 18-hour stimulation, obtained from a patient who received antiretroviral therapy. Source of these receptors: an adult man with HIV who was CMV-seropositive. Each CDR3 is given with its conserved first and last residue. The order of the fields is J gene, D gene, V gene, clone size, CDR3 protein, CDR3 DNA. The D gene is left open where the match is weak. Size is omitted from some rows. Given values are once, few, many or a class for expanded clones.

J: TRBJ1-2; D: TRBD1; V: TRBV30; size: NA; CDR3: CAWSAGTGGNRYGYTF; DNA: TGTGCCTGGAGTGCCGGGACAGGGGGAAATAGATATGGCTACACCTTC
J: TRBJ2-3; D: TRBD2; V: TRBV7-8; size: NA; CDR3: CASSHLPFSGDSDTQYF; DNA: TGTGCCAGCAGCCATCTCCCCTTTAGCGGGGATTCAGATACGCAGTATTTT
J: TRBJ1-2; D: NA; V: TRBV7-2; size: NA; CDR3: CASSLQSNYGYTF; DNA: TGTGCCAGCAGCTTACAATCTAACTATGGCTACACCTTC
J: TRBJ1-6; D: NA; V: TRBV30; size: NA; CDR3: CAWSVRSGWGSSYNSPLHF; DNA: TGTGCCTGGAGTGTACGCTCGGGATGGGGAAGCTCCTATAATTCACCCCTCCACTTT
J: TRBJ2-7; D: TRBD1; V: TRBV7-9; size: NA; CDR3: CASSQPTGHEQYF; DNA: TGTGCCAGCAGCCAGCCGACAGGGCACGAGCAGTACTTC
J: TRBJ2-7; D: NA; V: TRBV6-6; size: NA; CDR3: CASSYPMGGRYF; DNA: TGTGCCAGCAGTTATCCGATGGGGGGGCGGTACTTC
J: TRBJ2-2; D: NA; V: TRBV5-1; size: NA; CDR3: CASSQRTNTGELFF; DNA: TGCGCCAGCAGTCAAAGGACGAACACCGGGGAGCTGTTTTTT
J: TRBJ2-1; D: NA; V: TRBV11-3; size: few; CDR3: CASSFGDIGPSRQNEQFF; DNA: TGTGCCAGCAGCTTTGGGGACATTGGACCCTCCCGACAGAATGAGCAGTTCTTC
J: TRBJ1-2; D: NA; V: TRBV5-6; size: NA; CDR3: CASSLGPGYTF; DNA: TGTGCCAGCAGCCTGGGACCCGGCTACACCTTC
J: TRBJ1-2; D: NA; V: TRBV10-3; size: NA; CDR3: CAISDKTDYGYTF; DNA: TGTGCCATCAGTGATAAGACTGACTATGGCTACACCTTC
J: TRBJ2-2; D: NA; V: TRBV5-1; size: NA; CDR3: CASTQDGELFF; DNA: TGCGCCAGCACCCAGGACGGGGAGCTGTTTTTT
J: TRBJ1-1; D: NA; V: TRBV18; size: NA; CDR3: CASSPPAGQNTEAFF; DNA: TGTGCCAGCTCACCACCTGCGGGGCAGAACACTGAAGCTTTCTTT
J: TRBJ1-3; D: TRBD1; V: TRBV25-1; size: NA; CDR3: CASREGDRAIYF; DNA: TGTGCCAGCAGAGAAGGGGACAGGGCCATATATTTT
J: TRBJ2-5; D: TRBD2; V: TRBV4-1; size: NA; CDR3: CASSQNGLANQETQYF; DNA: TGCGCCAGCAGCCAAAACGGACTAGCCAACCAAGAGACCCAGTACTTC
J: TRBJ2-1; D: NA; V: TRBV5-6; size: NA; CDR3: CASSLGAGPPNEQFF; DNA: TGTGCCAGCAGCTTGGGAGCGGGCCCCCCCAATGAGCAGTTCTTC
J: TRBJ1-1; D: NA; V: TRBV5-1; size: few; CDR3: CASSFGNTEAFF; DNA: TGCGCCAGCAGCTTTGGTAACACTGAAGCTTTCTTT
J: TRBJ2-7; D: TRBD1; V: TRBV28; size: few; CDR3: CASSSLRQGAPYEQYF; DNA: TGTGCCAGCAGTTCCTTACGACAGGGGGCCCCCTACGAGCAGTACTTC
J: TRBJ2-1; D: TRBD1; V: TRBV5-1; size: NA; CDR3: CASSSRDRAYNEQFF; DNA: TGCGCCAGCAGCTCCCGGGACAGGGCGTACAATGAGCAGTTCTTC
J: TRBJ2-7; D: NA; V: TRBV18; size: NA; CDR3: CASSVWTAPSYEQYF; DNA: TGTGCCAGCTCGGTTTGGACGGCACCTTCCTACGAGCAGTACTTC
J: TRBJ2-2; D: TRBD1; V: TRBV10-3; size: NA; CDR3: CAMKPDRGRSGELFF; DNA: TGTGCCATGAAGCCGGACAGGGGACGATCCGGGGAGCTGTTTTTT
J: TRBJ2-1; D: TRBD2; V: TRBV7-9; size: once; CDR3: CASSLGAGANNEQFF; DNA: TGTGCCAGCAGCTTAGGAGCGGGAGCAAACAATGAGCAGTTCTTC
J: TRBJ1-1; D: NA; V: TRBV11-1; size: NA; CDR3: CASSLESGNTEAFF; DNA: TGTGCCAGCAGCTTAGAATCAGGGAACACTGAAGCTTTCTTT
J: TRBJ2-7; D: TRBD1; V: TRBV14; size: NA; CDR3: CASSQGRTGWTYEQYF; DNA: TGTGCCAGCAGCCAAGGGAGGACAGGGTGGACCTACGAGCAGTACTTC
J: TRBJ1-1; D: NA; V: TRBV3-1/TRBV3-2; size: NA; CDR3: CASRSRGLNTEAFF; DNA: TGTGCCAGCAGGTCCCGGGGTCTGAACACTGAAGCTTTCTTT
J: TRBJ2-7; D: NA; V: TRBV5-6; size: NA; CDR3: CASRVTGGQFIHEQYF; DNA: TGTGCCAGCAGGGTAACGGGGGGACAGTTCATCCACGAGCAGTACTTC
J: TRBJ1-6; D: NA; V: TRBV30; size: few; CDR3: CAWRRTSNSPLHF; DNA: TGTGCCTGGAGACGGACGAGCAATTCACCCCTCCACTTT
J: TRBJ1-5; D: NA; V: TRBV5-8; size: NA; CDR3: CASSLGQPQHF; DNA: TGTGCCAGTTCTTTGGGGCAGCCCCAGCATTTT
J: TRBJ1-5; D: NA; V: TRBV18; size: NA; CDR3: CASSPSSASGASGPQHF; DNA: TGTGCCAGCTCACCGAGTAGCGCGTCGGGAGCAAGCGGGCCCCAGCATTTT
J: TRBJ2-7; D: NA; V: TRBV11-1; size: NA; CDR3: CASSPGLGRQYF; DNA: TGTGCCAGCAGCCCCGGGTTGGGCCGCCAGTACTTC
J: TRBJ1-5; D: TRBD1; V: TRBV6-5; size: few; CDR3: CASSYSGQGATQHF; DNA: TGTGCCAGCAGTTACTCCGGACAGGGGGCAACCCAGCATTTT
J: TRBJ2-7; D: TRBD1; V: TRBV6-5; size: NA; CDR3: CASSYPGTGGEQYF; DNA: TGTGCCAGCAGTTACCCCGGGACAGGGGGTGAGCAGTACTTC
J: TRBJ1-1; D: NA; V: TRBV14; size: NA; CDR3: CASSQDQGPTGFRAFF; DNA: TGTGCCAGCAGCCAAGATCAGGGCCCAACAGGGTTTCGGGCTTTCTTT
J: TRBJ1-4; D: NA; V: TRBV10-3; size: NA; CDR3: CAISREALNEKLFF; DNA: TGTGCCATCTCACGTGAGGCGTTGAATGAAAAACTGTTTTTT
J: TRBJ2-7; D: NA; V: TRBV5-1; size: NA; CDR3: CASSSPRQGPFSYEQYF; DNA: TGCGCCAGCAGCTCACCTCGGCAGGGCCCTTTCTCCTACGAGCAGTACTTC
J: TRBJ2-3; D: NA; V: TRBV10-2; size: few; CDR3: CATMVPGKVLGTDTQYF; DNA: TGCGCCACTATGGTCCCTGGAAAGGTCTTGGGCACAGATACGCAGTATTTT
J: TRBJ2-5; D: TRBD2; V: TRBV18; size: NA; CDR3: CASSLGTSGGVKTQYF; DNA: TGTGCCAGCTCACTTGGGACTAGCGGGGGAGTAAAGACCCAGTACTTC
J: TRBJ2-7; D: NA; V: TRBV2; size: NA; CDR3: CASTRALDYEQYF; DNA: TGTGCCAGCACGAGGGCCCTCGATTACGAGCAGTACTTC
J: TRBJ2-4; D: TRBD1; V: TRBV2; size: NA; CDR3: CASSPHDRGIQYF; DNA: TGTGCCAGCAGTCCTCATGACAGGGGCATTCAGTACTTC
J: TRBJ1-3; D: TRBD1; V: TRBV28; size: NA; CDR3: CASSPYPEVQGGSFGNTIYF; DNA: TGTGCCAGCAGTCCTTATCCGGAAGTACAGGGGGGCAGTTTTGGAAACACCATATATTTT
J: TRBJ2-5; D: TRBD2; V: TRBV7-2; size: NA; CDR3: CASSRRTSGGETQYF; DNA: TGTGCCAGCAGCCGTCGGACTAGCGGGGGTGAGACCCAGTACTTC
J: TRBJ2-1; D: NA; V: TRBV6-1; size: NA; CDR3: CASSESLLDNEQFF; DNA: TGTGCCAGCAGTGAGTCACTATTAGACAATGAGCAGTTCTTC
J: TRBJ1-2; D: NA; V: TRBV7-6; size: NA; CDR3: CASSLSGQVDYGYTF; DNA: TGTGCCAGCAGCTTAAGTGGGCAGGTGGACTATGGCTACACCTTC
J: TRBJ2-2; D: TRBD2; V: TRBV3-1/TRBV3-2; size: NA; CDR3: CASSQGSTSVANTGELFF; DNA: TGTGCCAGCAGCCAAGGAAGTACTAGCGTAGCGAACACCGGGGAGCTGTTTTTT
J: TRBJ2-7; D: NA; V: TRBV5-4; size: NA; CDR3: CASSLEVSVQTSYEQYF; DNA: TGTGCCAGCAGCTTGGAGGTGTCGGTGCAGACCTCCTACGAGCAGTACTTC
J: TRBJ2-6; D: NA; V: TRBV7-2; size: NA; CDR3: CASSERQSSGANVLTF; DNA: TGTGCCAGCAGCGAAAGACAGAGCTCTGGGGCCAACGTCCTGACTTTC
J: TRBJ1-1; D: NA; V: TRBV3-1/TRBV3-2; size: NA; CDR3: CASSQGGETEAFF; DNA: TGTGCCAGCAGCCAAGGGGGAGAGACTGAAGCTTTCTTT
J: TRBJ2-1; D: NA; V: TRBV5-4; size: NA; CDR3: CASSSTGTHNEQFF; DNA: TGTGCCAGCAGCTCCACCGGGACCCACAATGAGCAGTTCTTC
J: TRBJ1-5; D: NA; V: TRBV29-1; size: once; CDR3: CSVVFPTDLAQHF; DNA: TGCAGCGTTGTATTCCCAACTGATCTGGCCCAGCATTTT
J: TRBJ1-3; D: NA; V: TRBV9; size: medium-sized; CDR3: CASTRTDSFSGNTIYF; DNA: TGTGCCAGCACCCGGACAGACTCCTTCTCTGGAAACACCATATATTTT